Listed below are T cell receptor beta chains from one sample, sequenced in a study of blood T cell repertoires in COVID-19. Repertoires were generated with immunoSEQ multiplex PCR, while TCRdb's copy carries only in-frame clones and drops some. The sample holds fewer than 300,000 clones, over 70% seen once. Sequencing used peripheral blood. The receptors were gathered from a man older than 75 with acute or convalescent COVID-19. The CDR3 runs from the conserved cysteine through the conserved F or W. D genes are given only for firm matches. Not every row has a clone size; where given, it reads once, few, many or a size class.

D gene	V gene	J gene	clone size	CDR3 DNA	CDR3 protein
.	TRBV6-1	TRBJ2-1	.	TGTGCCAGCAGTGGAGGGGGAGGAGCGGGAAGCCCCAATGAGCAGTTCTTC	CASSGGGGAGSPNEQFF
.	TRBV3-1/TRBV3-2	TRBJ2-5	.	TGTGCCAGCAGCCAAGATTGGGGTGCTGGTTTCCGCGGGGGCCCAGAGACCCAGTACTTC	CASSQDWGAGFRGGPETQYF
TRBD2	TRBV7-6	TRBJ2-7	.	TGTGCCAGCAGCTTATTCACTAGCGATGCCTACGAGCAGTACTTC	CASSLFTSDAYEQYF
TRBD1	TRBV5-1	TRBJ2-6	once	TGCGCCAGCAGCCGACTCGGACAGGGAGTAACGGATGGGGCCAACGTCCTGACTTTC	CASSRLGQGVTDGANVLTF
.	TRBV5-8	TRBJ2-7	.	TGTGCCAGCAGCTGGAAGACAGGTTTCCTCTCCTACGAGCAGTACTTC	CASSWKTGFLSYEQYF
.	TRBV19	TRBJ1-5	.	TGTGCCAGTAACCGGGGGGGGACGGAAAATCAGCCCCAGCATTTT	CASNRGGTENQPQHF
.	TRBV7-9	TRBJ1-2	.	TGTGCCAGCAGCTTAGACAGGGATAGTGACACCTTC	CASSLDRDSDTF
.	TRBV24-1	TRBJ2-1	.	TGTGCCACCAGTGACGAGCTCAATGAGCAGTTCTTC	CATSDELNEQFF
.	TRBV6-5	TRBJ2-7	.	TGTGCCAGCACCCTGACGGGGGTTTACGAGCAGTACTTC	CASTLTGVYEQYF
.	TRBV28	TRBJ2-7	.	TGTGCCAGCAGCTCCTGGACAGTCTCCTACGAGCAGTACTTC	CASSSWTVSYEQYF
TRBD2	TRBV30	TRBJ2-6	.	TGTGCCTGGAGTGTTGAGCGGGGGACCTCTGGGGCCAACGTCCTGACTTTC	CAWSVERGTSGANVLTF
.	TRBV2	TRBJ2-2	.	TGTGCCAGCAGTGAAGCGTGGCTAGCGATGAACACCGGGGAGCTGTTTTTT	CASSEAWLAMNTGELFF
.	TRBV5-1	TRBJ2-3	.	TGCGCCAGCAGCGAGGGACTTACCACAGATACGCAGTATTTT	CASSEGLTTDTQYF
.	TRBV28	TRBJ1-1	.	TGTGCCAGCAGTTTATCGCCCGGACAGAACACTGAAGCTTTCTTT	CASSLSPGQNTEAFF
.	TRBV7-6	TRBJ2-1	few	TGTGCCAGCAGCTTAGACAGGGCGGGAGACTCCAATGAGCAGTTCTTC	CASSLDRAGDSNEQFF
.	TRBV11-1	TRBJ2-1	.	TGTGCCAGCAGCCCCCCAGGCGGGCTGAACAATGAGCAGTTCTTC	CASSPPGGLNNEQFF
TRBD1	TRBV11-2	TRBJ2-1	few	TGTGCCAGCAGCCCACGACAGGGCCACTACAATGAGCAGTTCTTC	CASSPRQGHYNEQFF